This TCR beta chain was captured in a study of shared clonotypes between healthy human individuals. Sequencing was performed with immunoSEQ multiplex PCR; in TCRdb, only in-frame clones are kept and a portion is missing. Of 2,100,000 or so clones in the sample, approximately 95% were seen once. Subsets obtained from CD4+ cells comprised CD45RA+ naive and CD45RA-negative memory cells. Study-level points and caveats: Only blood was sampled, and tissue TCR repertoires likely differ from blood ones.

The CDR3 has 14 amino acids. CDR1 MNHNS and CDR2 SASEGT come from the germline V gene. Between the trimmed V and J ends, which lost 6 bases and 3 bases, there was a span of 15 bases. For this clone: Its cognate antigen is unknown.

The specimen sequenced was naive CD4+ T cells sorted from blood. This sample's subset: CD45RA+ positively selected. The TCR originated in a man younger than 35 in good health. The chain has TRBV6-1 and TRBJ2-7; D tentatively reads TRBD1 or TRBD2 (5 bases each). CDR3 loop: CASRRDRGLYEQYF. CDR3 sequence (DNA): TGTGCCAGCAGGAGGGATAGGGGTCTCTACGAGCAGTACTTC.